This passage covers 18 T cell receptor beta chains from one sample sequenced in a study of metastatic and nonmetastatic thyroid tumors. TCRdb reanalyzed the PCR reads with MiXCR. The sample yields over 25,000 clones, more than 10% seen once. Thyroid surgery was preceded by no treatment in any patient. Sequencing was performed on blood. Receptors were obtained from a female donor with papillary thyroid cancer or a benign thyroid nodule (not recorded which). Some clones in this sample may be carry-over from other donors' samples.

This clone was seen at least ten times. This chain joins TRBV18 and TRBJ2-5; no clear D gene. The CDR3 consists of 11 residues. V lost 3 bases to trimming and J lost 5 bases, with 4 bases between them. Germline V CDR1 and CDR2: KGHSH, LQKENI. The CDR3 reads CASSPQETQYF. CDR3 coding DNA: TGTGCCAGCTCACCCCAGGAGACCCAGTACTTC. The entire variable domain, with the rest obtained from reference TRBV18 and TRBJ2-5, is as follows: NAGVMQNPRHLVRRRGQEARLRCSPMKGHSHVYWYRQLPEEGLKFMVYLQKENIIDESGMPKERFSAEFPKEGPSILRIQQVVRGDSAAYFCASSPQETQYFGPGTRLLVL.

This clone was seen at least ten times. The chain uses TRBV9 and TRBJ1-2; 8 bases match TRBD1. V shed 4 bases, J shed 4 bases, and the junction held 12 bases outside the gene matches. Germline V gene lookup returns CDR1 SGDLS and CDR2 YYNGEE. The CDR3 spans 16 residues. CDR3 in amino acids: CASSPRTGKRTYGYTF. The CDR3 bases are TGTGCCAGCAGCCCCCGGACAGGGAAGAGGACCTATGGCTACACCTTC. Complete variable domain (other parts from reference TRBV9 and TRBJ1-2): DSGVTQTPKHLITATGQRVTLRCSPRSGDLSVYWYQQSLDQGLQFLIQYYNGEERAKGNILERFSAQQFPDLHSELNLSSLELGDSALYFCASSPRTGKRTYGYTFGSGTRLTVV.

This clone was observed many times. This chain links TRBV3-1 with TRBJ2-2; 7 bases line up with TRBD1. The junction had 5 bases not matched to a gene; V was cut back by 3 bases and J by 1 base. In germline, CDR1 is LGHDT, CDR2 YNNKEL (reference sequence). CDR3 length: 16 amino acids. CDR3: CASSHGRTGNTGELFF. In DNA form, the CDR3 reads TGTGCCAGCAGCCATGGTCGGACAGGGAACACCGGGGAGCTGTTTTTT. Filled out from reference TRBV3-1 and TRBJ2-2, the complete variable domain reads DTAVSQTPKYLVTQMGNDKSIKCEQNLGHDTMYWYKQDSKKFLKIMFSYNNKELIINETVPNRFSPKSPDKAHLNLHINSLELGDSAVYFCASSHGRTGNTGELFFGEGSRLTVL.

This clone was detected ten times or more. The chain has TRBV6-1 and TRBJ1-2; D is ambiguous. Germline values: CDR1 MNHNS, CDR2 SASEGT. The V end lost 4 bases, the J end lost 5 bases, and 17 bases lay between the germline ends. CDR3 length: 15 residues. CDR3 in amino acids: CASSGSWTPSYGYTF. DNA of the CDR3: TGTGCCAGCAGTGGGTCATGGACGCCTAGTTATGGCTACACCTTC.

There are many counts of this clone. V gene TRBV11-3 combines with J gene TRBJ1-2; D perhaps matches TRBD1 (5 bases). The germline V and J ends were trimmed by 5 bases and 2 bases, with 15 bases remaining between them. The CDR3 has 15 amino acids. Germline V gene sequence: CDR1 SGHNT, CDR2 YENEEA. The CDR3 DNA is TGTGCCAGCAGCCCTACCGGGGGGACCAACTATGGCTACACCTTC. Protein product: CASSPTGGTNYGYTF.

In this sample, this clone turned up many times. The junction departs from germline at one end; a sequencing error may be responsible. The identical CDR3 is also encoded by other nucleotide sequences in the sample. This chain links TRBV11-2 with TRBJ2-7; D call uncertain. CDR1 and CDR2 from the germline V gene are SGHAT and FQNNGV. The CDR3 covers 14 residues. CDR3 residues: CASSLDLRPGEQYF. In DNA, the CDR3 is TGTGCCAGCAGCCTAGACCTCCGGCCGGGCGAGCAGTACTTC.

This clone was found many times. The rearrangement links TRBV19 to TRBJ1-4; 7 bases match TRBD1. The V and J ends lost 7 bases and 11 bases, in that order; junction bases with no gene match: 13. This CDR3 is 14 amino acids long. Germline V gene lookup returns CDR1 LNHDA and CDR2 SQIVND (reference sequence). The DNA for the CDR3 is TGTGCCAGTAAGGGGGCAGCACCTTGGGGGAAACTGTTTTTT. Encoded protein: CASKGAAPWGKLFF.

This clone was recorded at least ten times. The rearrangement uses TRBV6-2 or TRBV6-3 and TRBJ1-2; perhaps TRBD1 as D (5 bases). The germline V gene has CDR1 MNHEY and CDR2 SVGEGT. Trimming cost V 6 bases and J 6 bases, with 8 bases left between them. The CDR3 is made up of 11 amino acids. This CDR3 reads CASSPGDGYTF. In nucleotides, the CDR3 is TGTGCCAGCAGCCCGGGGGATGGCTACACCTTC.

In this sample, this clone turned up many times. The chain uses TRBV6-2 or TRBV6-3 and TRBJ2-7; TRBD1 matches at 9 bases. V was clipped by 4 bases and J by 6 bases; unmatched bases: 19. CDR3 length: 18 amino acids. Germline CDR1 reads MNHEY; CDR2 reads SVGEGT. CDR3 protein: CASSSPPGAGQGYREQYF. CDR3 DNA sequence: TGTGCCAGCAGTTCTCCCCCAGGGGCGGGACAGGGATATCGCGAGCAGTACTTC.

The V call is TRBV6-2 or TRBV6-3, the J call TRBJ2-3; the D call may be TRBD1 or TRBD2 (7 bases each). CDR1 is MNHEY and CDR2 is SVGEGT in the germline V gene. The CDR3 is made up of 15 amino acids. V lost 6 bases and J 1 base, leaving 14 bases between the germline ends. Written as DNA, the CDR3 is TGTGCCAGCAGCCGCCAGGGGGGGGGCACAGATACGCAGTATTTT. This sequence encodes CASSRQGGGTDTQYF.

This clone was counted many times. V and J are TRBV7-3 and TRBJ2-1, with 11 bases matching TRBD2. CDR1 and CDR2 from the germline V gene are SGHTA and FQGTGA. Trimming removed 5 bases from V and 4 bases from J; junction bases left unmatched: 4. This CDR3 spans 15 amino acids. The CDR3 DNA reads as TGTGCCAGCAGCCAGACTAGCGGGACATACAATGAGCAGTTCTTC. Residues: CASSQTSGTYNEQFF. Complete variable domain (other parts from reference TRBV7-3 and TRBJ2-1): GAGVSQTPSNKVTEKGKYVELRCDPISGHTALYWYRQSLGQGPEFLIYFQGTGAADDSGLPNDRFFAVRPEGSVSTLKIQRTERGDSAVYLCASSQTSGTYNEQFFGPGTRLTVL.

This clone was found many times. The chain joins TRBV11-3 to TRBJ2-7; TRBD2 agrees at 7 bases. The CDR3 runs to 12 residues. Germline CDR1 reads SGHNT; CDR2 reads YENEEA. V was clipped by 8 bases and J by 2 bases; unmatched bases: 3. Here the CDR3 reads CASGGGTYEQYF. DNA for the CDR3: TGTGCCAGCGGCGGGGGAACCTACGAGCAGTACTTC.

This clone was recorded many times. The CDR3 DNA reads as TGTGCCAGTAGTATTAGCGGGAGAGAGACCCAGTACTTC. Its translation is CASSISGRETQYF. V gene TRBV19 combines with J gene TRBJ2-5; the match to TRBD2 covers 9 bases. The CDR3 loop spans 13 amino acids. Unmatched junction bases numbered 0, after V lost 3 bases and J lost 4 bases. Germline CDR1 and CDR2: LNHDA and SQIVND (reference sequence).

This clone was recorded many times. DNA of the CDR3: TGCAGTGCTATAGGGGGGCCACTGGCCCAGTACTTC. It specifies CSAIGGPLAQYF. The rearrangement links TRBV20-1 to TRBJ2-5; D is perhaps TRBD1 or TRBD2 (6 bases each). This CDR3 is built from 12 residues. Between the trimmed V and J ends, which lost 4 bases and 9 bases, there was a span of 15 bases. CDR1 and CDR2 (germline): DFQATT, SNEGSKA (reference sequence).

This clone was detected ten times or more. The chain has TRBV5-6 and TRBJ2-5; TRBD2 agrees at 11 bases. The trim removed 2 bases at V and 4 bases at J, leaving 4 bases unmatched. Germline CDR1 SGHDT, CDR2 YYEEEE. The CDR3 runs 15 residues. DNA of the CDR3: TGTGCCAGCAGCTTCTTAGCGGGGGGGGGAGAGACCCAGTACTTC. Amino acid sequence: CASSFLAGGGETQYF.

In its sample, this clone was seen many times. V gene TRBV11-1 combines with J gene TRBJ2-7, with 9 bases fitting TRBD1. The V gene's germline CDR1 is SGHAT and CDR2 FQDESV (reference sequence). CDR3 size: 13 residues. With V trimmed by 5 bases and J by 6 bases, 5 bases remained unmatched. In DNA form, the CDR3 reads TGTGCCAGCAGCCCGGGACAGGGCTTCGAGCAGTACTTC. As protein: CASSPGQGFEQYF.

This clone was counted many times. The chain joins TRBV28 to TRBJ2-7; D is tentatively TRBD1 or TRBD2 (5 bases each). CDR3 length: 14 amino acids. Deletions cut 7 bases from V and 0 bases from J, with 13 bases between. Germline V lookup: CDR1 MDHEN, CDR2 SYDVKM. The CDR3 coding sequence is TGTGCCAGCAATACCGGGACGGTCTCCTACGAGCAGTACTTC. Residues: CASNTGTVSYEQYF.

This clone was seen ten or more times. The J gene is TRBJ2-7, the V gene TRBV3-1; D gene uncertain. V was shortened by 0 bases and J by 6 bases, with 9 bases between the two germline ends. CDR1 LGHDT and CDR2 YNNKEL come from the germline V gene (reference sequence). This CDR3 is 13 amino acids long. CDR3 protein: CASSQEPLREQYF. CDR3 coding DNA: TGTGCCAGCAGCCAAGAACCACTGCGCGAGCAGTACTTC.